This T cell receptor (beta chain) was recorded in a study of blood T cell repertoires in COVID-19 (dated by TCRdb to the early 2020s). As for the study more broadly: Samples covering the acute and convalescent phases of COVID-19 were provided by collaborators in the United States, Italy and Spain. The prospective study material was composed of cDNA or gDNA derived from T cells, B-cell-depleted T cells, or PBMCs. Subjects who had been exposed to COVID-19, were actively infected with it, or had recovered from it provided the deeply sampled blood TCRbeta repertoires that made up the dataset. The repertoires were made available in a free public database intended to serve as a resource for research on the immune response to SARS-CoV-2. The samples were drawn from the first 160 participants of the ongoing ImmuneRACE study and from 950 to 1,500 subjects provided by 6 global collaborators. Nearly every sample came with metadata listing a de-identified subject ID, COVID-19 status, age in years and sex. HLA class I and class II types, where available, came from metadata supplied by the sample provider rather than from assay-based typing. Results and caveats for the whole study, not just this receptor: How much clinical and demographic metadata was included differed by source and by participant, and the metadata was provided uncurated.

The CDR1 and CDR2 encoded by the germline V gene are SGHRS and YFSETQ. Here V drops 2 bases and J drops 5 bases, and the junction holds 11 bases not matched to any gene. The CDR3 measures 16 amino acids from cysteine to phenylalanine. Here the CDR3 DNA is all that survives: 48 bases in frame from base 1. Note on this clone: What antigen it recognizes has not been identified. No per-base quality is available; no much larger clone lies one base away.

Whole blood was collected in K2EDTA tubes by collaborating institutions according to the institutions' own protocols. For TCRbeta analysis, collaborators shipped samples as frozen whole blood, isolated PBMCs, or DNA extracted from either of those sample types. The immunoSEQ Assay, a bias-controlled multiplex PCR, was used to amplify TCRbeta CDR3 regions from genomic DNA. The paper's data handling went like this. The number of nucleated cells in each sample was estimated by amplification of reference gene primers within the assay. To quantify the absolute abundance of each unique TCRbeta CDR3 rearrangement, sequence reads were collapsed and filtered. Productive Simpson clonality was computed per sample as the square root of Simpson's diversity index over productive rearrangements. In its TCRdb copy, this immuneACCESS table keeps in-frame sequences only and misses some clones. Where compared with another copy, unresolved V genes explain less than half of these, and the others have no known cause. For V, J and clone size, that table is used; D and trimming come from the DNA. Across this sample there are tens of thousands of clones, with about 83% seen only once. Approximately 9.1% of the sample belongs to the ten largest clones.

This TCR was recovered from a human donor in a cohort sampled during active COVID-19. The chain was built from TRBV5-1 and TRBJ2-5, with 8 bases aligning to TRBD2. The specimen sequenced was peripheral blood. The CDR3 loop reads CASSFSGTALKETQYF. The sequenced DNA: TGCGCCAGCAGCTTTAGCGGGACGGCCCTAAAGGAGACCCAGTACTTC.